This T cell receptor (beta chain) was found in a study of T-cell memory formation after mild COVID-19. Study background: TCR clusters were mostly confined to one donor each.

In this sample, this clonotype turned up once. What it binds is not known. Whole-study findings and limits: Some clones that responded turned up in pre-infection memory, which suggests that cross-reactive memory joined in. Balance between CD4 and CD8 was seen in clones contracting day 15 to 85, and a CD4+ lean was seen in later expanders.

Libraries for TCRalpha and TCRbeta carried sample barcodes and unique molecular identifiers via 5'RACE. From the 5' RACE reads, TCRdb called clonotypes with MiXCR, one entry per CDR3 protein. The profile shows about 50,000 distinct CDR3 sequences, roughly 7% of them singletons. The CDR3 sequence is 15 residues long. Trimming removed 4 bases from V and 2 bases from J; junction bases left unmatched: 7. Germline lookup yields CDR1 KGHSH and CDR2 LQKENI. The source material was PBMCs or a T cell subset sorted from them (not recorded which). This rearrangement joins TRBV18 to TRBJ1-2; 7 bases map to TRBD1. This sequence originates from a man aged 18 to 29 who had mild COVID-19 (a few samples of this study predate the infection). Cell type and time point are not known. CDR3: CASSLWDSTNYGYTF. CDR3 nucleotide sequence: TGTGCCAGCTCACTATGGGACAGCACCAACTATGGCTACACCTTC.